This TCR beta chain was sequenced for a study of OX40 agonist ivuxolimab in advanced cancers. Method: immunoSEQ multiplex PCR; TCRdb's copy keeps in-frame clones and lacks some. The sample lists about 100,000 clones, around 94% seen once, with approximately 0.18% in the top ten. The CDR3 is made up of 14 amino acids. From germline, CDR1 is MNHNY and CDR2 SVGAGI (reference sequence). Trimming pared 7 bases from V and 6 bases from J, leaving 15 bases between. The material was CD4+ or CD8+ T cells sorted from blood, obtained in a trial of the OX40 agonist ivuxolimab. This rearrangement joins TRBV6-6 to TRBJ1-4; D remains unclear. This TCR was sampled from an adult with an advanced solid tumor such as melanoma, head and neck, liver or kidney cancer. In DNA, the CDR3 is TGTGCCAGCACCCTCCCGGTTATGGATGAAAAACTGTTTTTT. Protein: CASTLPVMDEKLFF.